This entry features one TCR beta chain sequence. The antigen is undetermined. This entry belongs to a study of identical twins. General study findings and limits: In drawing conclusions, the study used cross-sectional statistical analysis and did not follow the same donors. Insertions were reduced in abundant cord blood beta clonotypes but not in memory repertoires.

In TCRdb, the 5' RACE reads were re-called with MiXCR into one record per CDR3 protein. The sample gives about 810,000 distinct CDR3 sequences, about 12% of which show up once; around 1.5% is in the top ten. Germline V lookup: CDR1 SGHVS, CDR2 FQNEAQ. CDR3 length: 17 residues. J was trimmed by 5 bases and V by 1 base; bases with no gene match: 13. In addition, the sample was reused for a study of yellow fever vaccine responses in identical twins. That work adds: As reported, the vaccine T cell response of twins seemed partly convergent and partly personalized.

The sequenced sample consisted of PBMCs. V is TRBV7-8 and J is TRBJ2-5; 7 nucleotides line up with TRBD2. The source of this sequence is a woman in her late teens or twenties in good health. This CDR3 reads CASSLGASGSQVETQYF. Written as DNA, the CDR3 is TGTGCCAGCAGCTTAGGGGCTAGCGGTTCGCAGGTGGAGACCCAGTACTTC. Full variable domain (remainder filled in from reference TRBV7-8 and TRBJ2-5): GAGVSQSPRYKVAKRGQDVALRCDPISGHVSLFWYQQALGQGPEFLTYFQNEAQLDKSGLPSDRFFAERPEGSVSTLKIQRTQQEDSAVYLCASSLGASGSQVETQYFGPGTRLLVL.